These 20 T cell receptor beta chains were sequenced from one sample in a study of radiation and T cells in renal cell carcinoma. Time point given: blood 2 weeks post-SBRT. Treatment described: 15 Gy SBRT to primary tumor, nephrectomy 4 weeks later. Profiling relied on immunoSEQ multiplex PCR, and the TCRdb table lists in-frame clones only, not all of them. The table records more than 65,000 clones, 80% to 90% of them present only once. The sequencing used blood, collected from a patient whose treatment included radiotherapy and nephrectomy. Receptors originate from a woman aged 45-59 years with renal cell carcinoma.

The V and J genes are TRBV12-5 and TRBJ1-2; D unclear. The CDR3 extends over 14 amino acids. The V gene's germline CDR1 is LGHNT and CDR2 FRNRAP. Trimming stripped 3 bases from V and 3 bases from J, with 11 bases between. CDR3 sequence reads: CASGLPQEHYGYTF. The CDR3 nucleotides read TGTGCTAGTGGTTTACCGCAGGAACACTATGGCTACACCTTC.

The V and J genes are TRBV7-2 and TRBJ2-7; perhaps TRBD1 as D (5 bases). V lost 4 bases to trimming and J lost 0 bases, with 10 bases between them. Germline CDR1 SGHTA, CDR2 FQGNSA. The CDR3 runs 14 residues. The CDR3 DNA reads TGTGCCAGCAGCTCATTTGACAGCTCCTACGAGCAGTACTTC. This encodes CASSSFDSSYEQYF.

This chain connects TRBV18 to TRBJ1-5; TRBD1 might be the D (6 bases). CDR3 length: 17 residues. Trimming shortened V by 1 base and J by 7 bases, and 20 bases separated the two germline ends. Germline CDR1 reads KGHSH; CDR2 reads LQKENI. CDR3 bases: TGTGCCAGCTCACCACTACCGATCCAGGGGAGTAGACAGCCCCAGCATTTT. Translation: CASSPLPIQGSRQPQHF.

CDR3 sequence reads: CASSPPGQGAWAYGYTF. In nucleotides, the CDR3 is TGTGCCAGCAGTCCACCGGGCCAGGGAGCATGGGCTTATGGCTACACCTTC. The gene calls are TRBV28 and TRBJ1-2; D is possibly TRBD1 (5 bases). Trimming stripped 5 bases from V and 5 bases from J, with 24 bases between. CDR3 size: 17 residues. Looked up from germline, CDR1 is MDHEN and CDR2 is SYDVKM.

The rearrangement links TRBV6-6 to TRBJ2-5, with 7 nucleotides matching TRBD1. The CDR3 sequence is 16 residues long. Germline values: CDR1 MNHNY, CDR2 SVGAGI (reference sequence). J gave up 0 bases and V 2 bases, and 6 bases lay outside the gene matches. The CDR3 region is CASSYGDRTYQETQYF. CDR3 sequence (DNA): TGTGCCAGCAGTTACGGGGACAGAACGTACCAAGAGACCCAGTACTTC.

The CDR3 region is CASSDSASPDTQYF. CDR3 nucleotide sequence: TGTGCCAGCAGTGACTCAGCTAGCCCAGATACGCAGTATTTT. The chain is built from TRBV6-4 and TRBJ2-3, with D perhaps matching TRBD2 (5 bases). V shed 0 bases and J shed 4 bases, with 8 bases lying between them. The CDR3 spans 14 residues. Germline lookup yields CDR1 MRHNA and CDR2 SNTAGT.

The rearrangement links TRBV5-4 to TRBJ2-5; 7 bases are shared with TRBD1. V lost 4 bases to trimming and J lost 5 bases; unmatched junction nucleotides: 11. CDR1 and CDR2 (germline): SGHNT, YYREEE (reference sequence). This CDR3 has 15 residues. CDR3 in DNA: TGTGCCAGCAGCCCGCCGGGACAGAAAAGCGAGACCCAGTACTTC. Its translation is CASSPPGQKSETQYF.

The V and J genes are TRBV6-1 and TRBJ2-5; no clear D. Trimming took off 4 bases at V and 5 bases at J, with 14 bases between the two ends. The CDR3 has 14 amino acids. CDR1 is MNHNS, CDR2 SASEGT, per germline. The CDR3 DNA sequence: TGTGCCAGCAGTGGGAACTTATTTGCGGAGACCCAGTACTTC. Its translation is CASSGNLFAETQYF.

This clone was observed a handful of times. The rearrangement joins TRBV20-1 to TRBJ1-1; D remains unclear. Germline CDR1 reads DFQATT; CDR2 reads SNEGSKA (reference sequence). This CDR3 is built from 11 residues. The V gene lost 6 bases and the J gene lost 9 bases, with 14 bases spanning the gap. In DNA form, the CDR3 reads TGCAGTGCGAGAAACGGCCTGAAAGCTTTCTTT. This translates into CSARNGLKAFF.

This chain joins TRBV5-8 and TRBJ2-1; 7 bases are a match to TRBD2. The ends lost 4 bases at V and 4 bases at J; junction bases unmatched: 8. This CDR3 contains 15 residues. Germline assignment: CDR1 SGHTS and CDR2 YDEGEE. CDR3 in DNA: TGTGCCAGCAGCACGCGACTAGCAGATTACAATGAGCAGTTCTTC. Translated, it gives CASSTRLADYNEQFF.

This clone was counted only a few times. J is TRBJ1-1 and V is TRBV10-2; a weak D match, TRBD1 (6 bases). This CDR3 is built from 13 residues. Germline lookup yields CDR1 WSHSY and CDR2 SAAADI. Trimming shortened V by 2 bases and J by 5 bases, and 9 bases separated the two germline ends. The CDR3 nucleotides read TGCGCCAGCAGTGAGCACAGGGCGACTGAAGCTTTCTTT. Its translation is CASSEHRATEAFF.

The CDR3 region has the DNA TGTGCCATCAGTGAGTCTGAATTGGACAGGGACACAGATACGCAGTATTTT. Its protein is CAISESELDRDTDTQYF. The rearrangement uses TRBV10-3 and TRBJ2-3; 8 nucleotides agree with TRBD1. This CDR3 region has 17 residues. The V gene end was trimmed by 0 bases and the J gene end by 2 bases; junction bases not matched to a gene: 7. CDR1 and CDR2 (germline): ENHRY, SYGVKD.

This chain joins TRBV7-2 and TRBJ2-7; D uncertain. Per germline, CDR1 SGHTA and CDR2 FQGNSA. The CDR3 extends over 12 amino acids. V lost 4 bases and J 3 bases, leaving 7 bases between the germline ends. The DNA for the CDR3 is TGTGCCAGCAGCTACGACGACTACGAGCAGTACTTC. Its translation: CASSYDDYEQYF.

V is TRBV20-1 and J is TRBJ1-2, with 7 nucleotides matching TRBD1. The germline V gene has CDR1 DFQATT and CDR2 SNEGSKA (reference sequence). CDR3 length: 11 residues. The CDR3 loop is CGYRGNYGYTF. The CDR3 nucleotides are TGCGGGTACAGGGGAAACTATGGCTACACCTTC.

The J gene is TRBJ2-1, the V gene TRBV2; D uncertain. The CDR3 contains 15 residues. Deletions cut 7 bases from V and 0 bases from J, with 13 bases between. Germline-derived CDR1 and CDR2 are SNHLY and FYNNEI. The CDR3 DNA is TGTGCCAGCACCCTAGACTGGAGCTCCTACAATGAGCAGTTCTTC. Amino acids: CASTLDWSSYNEQFF.

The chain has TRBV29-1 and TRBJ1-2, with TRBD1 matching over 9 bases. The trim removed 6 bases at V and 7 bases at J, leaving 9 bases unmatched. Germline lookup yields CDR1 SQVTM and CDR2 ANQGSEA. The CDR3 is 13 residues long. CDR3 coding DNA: TGCAGCGTCGCGGGACAGGGTTTTGTTGGCTACACCTTC. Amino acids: CSVAGQGFVGYTF.

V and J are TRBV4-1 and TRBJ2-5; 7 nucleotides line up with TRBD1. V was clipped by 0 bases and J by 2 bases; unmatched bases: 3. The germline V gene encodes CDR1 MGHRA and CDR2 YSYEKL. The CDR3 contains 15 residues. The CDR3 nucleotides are TGCGCCAGCAGCCAAGACCGGACAGGTCAAGAGACCCAGTACTTC. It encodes CASSQDRTGQETQYF.

CDR3 residues: CASSSGRRVADTQYF. In DNA form, the CDR3 reads TGTGCCAGCAGCTCAGGGAGGCGTGTGGCGGATACGCAGTATTTT. This chain links TRBV7-9 with TRBJ2-3, with D maybe TRBD2 (6 bases). The ends were cut back, 4 bases at V and 6 bases at J, with 17 bases in the middle. The CDR3 is 15 amino acids. CDR1 is SEHNR, CDR2 FQNEAQ, per germline (reference sequence).

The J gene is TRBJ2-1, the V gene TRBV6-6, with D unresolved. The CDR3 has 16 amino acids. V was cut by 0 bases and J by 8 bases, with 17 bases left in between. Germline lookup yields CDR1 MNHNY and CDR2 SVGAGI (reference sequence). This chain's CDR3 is CASSYSTLEVIDEQFF. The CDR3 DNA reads TGTGCCAGCAGTTACTCAACGCTAGAGGTAATCGATGAGCAGTTCTTC.

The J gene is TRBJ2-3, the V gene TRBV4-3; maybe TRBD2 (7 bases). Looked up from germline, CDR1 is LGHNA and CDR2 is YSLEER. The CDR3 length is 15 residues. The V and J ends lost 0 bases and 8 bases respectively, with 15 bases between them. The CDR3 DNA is TGCGCCAGCAGCCAAGATTGGGGTAGGGGGGGTACGCAGTATTTT. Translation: CASSQDWGRGGTQYF.